The rows below give T cell receptor beta chains drawn from one sample of a study of T-cell memory formation after mild COVID-19. Each CDR3 protein is one row after TCRdb ran MiXCR on the 5' RACE reads. The sample includes more than 450,000 distinct CDR3 sequences, under 20% seen only once; the top ten take 12%. The sequencing sample was made of PBMCs or a T cell subset sorted from them (not recorded which). These receptors all stem from an adult woman who had mild COVID-19 (a few samples of this study predate the infection). Cell type and time point are not known. CDR3s include the opening cysteine and the closing phenylalanine or tryptophan. Fields, in order: CDR3 length, V gene, D gene, clone size, J gene, CDR3 protein, CDR3 DNA. D genes are given only for firm matches. A clone size is listed for some rows: how often the clone was seen (once, few, many), or a class if it is expanded.

len: 13
v_gene: TRBV2
d_gene: -
abundance: -
j_gene: TRBJ1-2
CDR3aa: CASSEYQGWGYTF
CDR3nt: TGTGCCAGCAGTGAATATCAGGGCTGGGGCTACACCTTC

len: 14
v_gene: TRBV2
d_gene: TRBD1
abundance: -
j_gene: TRBJ1-4
CDR3aa: CASRETGDHEKLFF
CDR3nt: TGTGCCAGCAGGGAGACAGGGGACCATGAAAAACTGTTTTTT

len: 15
v_gene: TRBV29-1
d_gene: -
abundance: few
j_gene: TRBJ2-5
CDR3aa: CSVEDPIRGRETQYF
CDR3nt: TGCAGCGTTGAAGATCCCATCCGGGGCCGAGAGACCCAGTACTTC

len: 12
v_gene: TRBV27
d_gene: -
abundance: -
j_gene: TRBJ2-7
CDR3aa: CASSSYTYEQYF
CDR3nt: TGTGCCAGCAGTTCGTACACCTACGAGCAGTACTTC

len: 16
v_gene: TRBV24-1
d_gene: -
abundance: few
j_gene: TRBJ2-5
CDR3aa: CATSDSNGKDQETQYF
CDR3nt: TGTGCCACCAGTGATTCGAACGGAAAGGACCAAGAGACCCAGTACTTC

len: 16
v_gene: TRBV20-1
d_gene: -
abundance: few
j_gene: TRBJ2-5
CDR3aa: CSATAGAGTYQETQYF
CDR3nt: TGCAGTGCTACAGCTGGCGCGGGCACGTACCAAGAGACCCAGTACTTC

len: 13
v_gene: TRBV20-1
d_gene: -
abundance: few
j_gene: TRBJ1-1
CDR3aa: CSARETVNTEAFF
CDR3nt: TGCAGTGCTAGAGAGACAGTTAACACTGAAGCTTTCTTT

len: 13
v_gene: TRBV20-1
d_gene: TRBD1
abundance: -
j_gene: TRBJ2-5
CDR3aa: CSARQGAGETQYF
CDR3nt: TGCAGTGCAAGACAGGGGGCAGGGGAGACCCAGTACTTC

len: 16
v_gene: TRBV12-3/TRBV12-4
d_gene: -
abundance: many
j_gene: TRBJ2-2
CDR3aa: CASSLDRRGLTGELFF
CDR3nt: TGTGCCAGCAGTTTAGACCGGAGGGGCCTCACCGGGGAGCTGTTTTTT

len: 16
v_gene: TRBV2
d_gene: -
abundance: -
j_gene: TRBJ1-2
CDR3aa: CASSEGQAALVDGYTF
CDR3nt: TGTGCCAGCAGTGAAGGACAGGCAGCGCTCGTAGATGGCTACACCTTC

len: 16
v_gene: TRBV7-9
d_gene: -
abundance: few
j_gene: TRBJ2-7
CDR3aa: CASGGGWDPISYEQYF
CDR3nt: TGTGCCAGCGGAGGTGGTTGGGACCCTATCTCCTACGAGCAGTACTTC

len: 15
v_gene: TRBV29-1
d_gene: TRBD2
abundance: -
j_gene: TRBJ2-7
CDR3aa: CSFEVGLAANYEQYF
CDR3nt: TGCAGCTTTGAAGTTGGACTAGCGGCTAACTACGAGCAGTACTTC

len: 15
v_gene: TRBV5-1
d_gene: TRBD2
abundance: few
j_gene: TRBJ2-1
CDR3aa: CASSKGLAETNEQFF
CDR3nt: TGCGCCAGCAGCAAAGGACTAGCGGAGACGAATGAGCAGTTCTTC

len: 17
v_gene: TRBV7-9
d_gene: TRBD2
abundance: few
j_gene: TRBJ2-7
CDR3aa: CASSPPGTSGSSYEQYF
CDR3nt: TGTGCCAGCAGCCCGCCCGGGACTAGCGGGAGCTCCTACGAGCAGTACTTC

len: 17
v_gene: TRBV7-2
d_gene: -
abundance: -
j_gene: TRBJ2-3
CDR3aa: CASRITGTRTLTDTQYF
CDR3nt: TGTGCCAGCAGGATTACCGGGACTCGGACGCTTACAGATACGCAGTATTTT

len: 21
v_gene: TRBV5-6
d_gene: TRBD1
abundance: few
j_gene: TRBJ1-1
CDR3aa: CASSLYARFTGDHSPNTEAFF
CDR3nt: TGTGCCAGCAGCTTGTATGCACGGTTTACAGGGGACCATAGCCCGAACACTGAAGCTTTCTTT

len: 15
v_gene: TRBV9
d_gene: -
abundance: few
j_gene: TRBJ2-5
CDR3aa: CASSVGVNRQETQYF
CDR3nt: TGTGCCAGCAGCGTAGGCGTTAATCGGCAAGAGACCCAGTACTTC

len: 14
v_gene: TRBV9
d_gene: -
abundance: -
j_gene: TRBJ1-1
CDR3aa: CASSPETGHTEAFF
CDR3nt: TGTGCCAGCAGCCCCGAGACAGGTCACACTGAAGCTTTCTTT

len: 22
v_gene: TRBV1
d_gene: -
abundance: few
j_gene: TRBJ2-4
CDR3aa: CTSSQDLTESVGLELAKNIQYF
CDR3nt: TGCACCAGCAGCCAAGATCTTACGGAATCAGTTGGTTTGGAATTAGCCAAAAACATTCAGTACTTC

len: 13
v_gene: TRBV29-1
d_gene: -
abundance: few
j_gene: TRBJ1-2
CDR3aa: CSVVSSYTYGYTF
CDR3nt: TGCAGCGTTGTCTCCTCTTACACCTATGGCTACACCTTC

len: 15
v_gene: TRBV5-1
d_gene: TRBD1
abundance: -
j_gene: TRBJ2-1
CDR3aa: CASSRTGDSYNEQFF
CDR3nt: TGCGCCAGCAGCAGAACAGGGGACTCCTACAATGAGCAGTTCTTC

len: 16
v_gene: TRBV27
d_gene: -
abundance: -
j_gene: TRBJ2-5
CDR3aa: CASSLSVGALKETQYF
CDR3nt: TGTGCCAGCAGTTTATCGGTAGGGGCCCTCAAAGAGACCCAGTACTTC

len: 15
v_gene: TRBV7-7
d_gene: -
abundance: few
j_gene: TRBJ1-4
CDR3aa: CASSLLRGTNEKLFF
CDR3nt: TGTGCCAGCAGCTTACTTCGGGGGACTAATGAAAAACTGTTTTTT

len: 19
v_gene: TRBV3-1
d_gene: TRBD2
abundance: -
j_gene: TRBJ2-1
CDR3aa: CASSQALGLAGGPGYEQFF
CDR3nt: TGTGCCAGCAGCCAAGCACTAGGTTTAGCGGGAGGGCCAGGATATGAGCAGTTCTTC

len: 12
v_gene: TRBV12-3/TRBV12-4
d_gene: -
abundance: many
j_gene: TRBJ2-7
CDR3aa: CASSLEFYEQYF
CDR3nt: TGTGCCAGCAGCCTGGAGTTCTACGAGCAGTACTTC

len: 15
v_gene: TRBV5-4
d_gene: -
abundance: -
j_gene: TRBJ2-3
CDR3aa: CASRAERASTDTQYF
CDR3nt: TGTGCCAGCAGAGCAGAGCGCGCCAGTACAGATACGCAGTATTTT

len: 15
v_gene: TRBV5-1
d_gene: -
abundance: few
j_gene: TRBJ2-1
CDR3aa: CASSFQITLYNEQFF
CDR3nt: TGCGCCAGCAGCTTTCAGATCACACTCTACAATGAGCAGTTCTTC

len: 16
v_gene: TRBV18
d_gene: -
abundance: -
j_gene: TRBJ1-1
CDR3aa: CASSPWYLTANTEAFF
CDR3nt: TGTGCCAGCTCACCATGGTACCTGACGGCGAACACTGAAGCTTTCTTT

len: 14
v_gene: TRBV4-2
d_gene: -
abundance: -
j_gene: TRBJ2-3
CDR3aa: CASSRYRASDTQYF
CDR3nt: TGTGCCAGCAGCCGGTACCGAGCCTCCGATACGCAGTATTTT

len: 15
v_gene: TRBV6-1
d_gene: -
abundance: -
j_gene: TRBJ2-7
CDR3aa: CASSEERGGAYEQYF
CDR3nt: TGTGCCAGCAGTGAAGAGCGCGGAGGGGCTTACGAGCAGTACTTC

len: 14
v_gene: TRBV7-9
d_gene: -
abundance: many
j_gene: TRBJ2-7
CDR3aa: CASSPTGGMYEQYF
CDR3nt: TGTGCCAGCAGCCCAACTGGCGGGATGTACGAGCAGTACTTC

len: 15
v_gene: TRBV27
d_gene: TRBD2
abundance: -
j_gene: TRBJ2-7
CDR3aa: CASSLGGGTPRGQYF
CDR3nt: TGTGCCAGCAGTTTGGGCGGGGGGACTCCCCGGGGGCAGTACTTC

len: 14
v_gene: TRBV3-1
d_gene: TRBD2
abundance: -
j_gene: TRBJ2-5
CDR3aa: CASRTSGVQETQYF
CDR3nt: TGTGCCAGCCGGACTAGCGGAGTACAAGAGACCCAGTACTTC

len: 13
v_gene: TRBV23-1
d_gene: -
abundance: -
j_gene: TRBJ2-7
CDR3aa: CASSSPQALGQYF
CDR3nt: TGCGCCAGCAGCTCCCCTCAGGCTCTCGGGCAGTACTTC

len: 13
v_gene: TRBV5-5
d_gene: -
abundance: -
j_gene: TRBJ1-5
CDR3aa: CASSSDGNQPQHF
CDR3nt: TGTGCCAGCAGCTCGGACGGCAATCAGCCCCAGCATTTT

len: 16
v_gene: TRBV5-1
d_gene: -
abundance: many
j_gene: TRBJ1-1
CDR3aa: CASSREGRGRNTEAFF
CDR3nt: TGCGCCAGCAGCAGAGAGGGACGGGGCCGGAACACTGAAGCTTTCTTT

len: 17
v_gene: TRBV7-2
d_gene: TRBD1
abundance: few
j_gene: TRBJ2-4
CDR3aa: CASSPTGVGVAKNIQYF
CDR3nt: TGTGCCAGCAGCCCAACAGGGGTAGGGGTAGCCAAAAACATTCAGTACTTC

len: 16
v_gene: TRBV7-9
d_gene: -
abundance: once
j_gene: TRBJ1-2
CDR3aa: CASSFSGGTSFYGYTF
CDR3nt: TGTGCCAGCAGCTTTTCGGGGGGGACTAGCTTTTATGGCTACACCTTC

len: 15
v_gene: TRBV7-8
d_gene: TRBD1
abundance: many
j_gene: TRBJ2-5
CDR3aa: CASSSATGGVETQYF
CDR3nt: TGTGCCAGCAGCTCAGCTACAGGGGGCGTCGAGACCCAGTACTTC

len: 14
v_gene: TRBV30
d_gene: -
abundance: few
j_gene: TRBJ1-6
CDR3aa: CAWSVQQQLTPLHF
CDR3nt: TGTGCCTGGAGTGTGCAACAGCAGCTTACACCCCTCCACTTT

len: 13
v_gene: TRBV30
d_gene: -
abundance: -
j_gene: TRBJ1-5
CDR3aa: CAWSSDRNQPQHF
CDR3nt: TGTGCCTGGAGTTCAGACCGGAATCAGCCCCAGCATTTT

len: 12
v_gene: TRBV25-1
d_gene: -
abundance: few
j_gene: TRBJ2-3
CDR3aa: CASSTIGDTQYF
CDR3nt: TGTGCCAGCAGCACTATTGGAGATACGCAGTATTTT

len: 13
v_gene: TRBV6-6
d_gene: -
abundance: -
j_gene: TRBJ2-1
CDR3aa: CASSSPSESEQFF
CDR3nt: TGTGCCAGCAGTTCGCCTTCGGAGTCCGAGCAGTTCTTC

len: 14
v_gene: TRBV29-1
d_gene: TRBD1
abundance: few
j_gene: TRBJ1-1
CDR3aa: CSVRRQGATPGAFF
CDR3nt: TGCAGCGTAAGGAGACAGGGGGCTACGCCTGGAGCTTTCTTT

len: 15
v_gene: TRBV27
d_gene: TRBD1
abundance: few
j_gene: TRBJ2-2
CDR3aa: CASSQTWDRAGELFF
CDR3nt: TGTGCCAGCAGTCAGACTTGGGACAGGGCCGGGGAGCTGTTTTTT

len: 15
v_gene: TRBV6-6
d_gene: -
abundance: few
j_gene: TRBJ1-3
CDR3aa: CASSYQGNSGNTIYF
CDR3nt: TGTGCCAGCAGTTACCAAGGCAACTCTGGAAACACCATATATTTT

len: 17
v_gene: TRBV14
d_gene: TRBD2
abundance: -
j_gene: TRBJ2-1
CDR3aa: CASSRGLAGTSWDEQFF
CDR3nt: TGTGCCAGCAGCCGTGGACTAGCGGGCACCTCCTGGGATGAGCAGTTCTTC

len: 11
v_gene: TRBV20-1
d_gene: -
abundance: few
j_gene: TRBJ1-1
CDR3aa: CSARGYTEAFF
CDR3nt: TGCAGTGCTAGGGGGTACACTGAAGCTTTCTTT

len: 15
v_gene: TRBV12-3/TRBV12-4
d_gene: TRBD1
abundance: -
j_gene: TRBJ2-7
CDR3aa: CASSHRTGTRYEQYF
CDR3nt: TGTGCCAGCAGCCACAGGACAGGGACCCGCTACGAGCAGTACTTC

len: 16
v_gene: TRBV5-1
d_gene: TRBD1
abundance: once
j_gene: TRBJ2-2
CDR3aa: CASSPSGTGITGELFF
CDR3nt: TGCGCCAGCAGCCCTTCCGGGACAGGGATCACCGGGGAGCTGTTTTTT

len: 14
v_gene: TRBV5-6
d_gene: -
abundance: few
j_gene: TRBJ1-5
CDR3aa: CASSLQGGDQPQHF
CDR3nt: TGTGCCAGCAGCTTGCAAGGGGGAGATCAGCCCCAGCATTTT

len: 14
v_gene: TRBV7-2
d_gene: TRBD1
abundance: -
j_gene: TRBJ2-5
CDR3aa: CASSPDRGLSTQYF
CDR3nt: TGTGCCAGCAGCCCGGACAGGGGGCTTTCGACCCAGTACTTC

len: 15
v_gene: TRBV6-5
d_gene: -
abundance: -
j_gene: TRBJ1-1
CDR3aa: CASSYSTTVNTEAFF
CDR3nt: TGTGCCAGCAGTTACTCGACTACGGTTAACACTGAAGCTTTCTTT

len: 15
v_gene: TRBV7-9
d_gene: -
abundance: -
j_gene: TRBJ1-3
CDR3aa: CAVINGVPSGNTIYF
CDR3nt: TGTGCAGTCATTAACGGGGTCCCCTCTGGAAACACCATATATTTT

len: 15
v_gene: TRBV29-1
d_gene: TRBD2
abundance: -
j_gene: TRBJ2-1
CDR3aa: CSVEDLLAGVYEQFF
CDR3nt: TGCAGCGTTGAAGACCTCCTAGCGGGAGTGTATGAGCAGTTCTTC

len: 15
v_gene: TRBV7-9
d_gene: -
abundance: few
j_gene: TRBJ1-1
CDR3aa: CASSSDYAGDTEAFF
CDR3nt: TGTGCCAGCAGCTCAGATTACGCAGGGGACACTGAAGCTTTCTTT

len: 16
v_gene: TRBV24-1
d_gene: -
abundance: few
j_gene: TRBJ2-6
CDR3aa: CATSEKGRSGANVLTF
CDR3nt: TGTGCCACCAGTGAAAAGGGACGGTCTGGGGCCAACGTCCTGACTTTC

len: 13
v_gene: TRBV15
d_gene: -
abundance: -
j_gene: TRBJ2-3
CDR3aa: CATSSLATDTQYF
CDR3nt: TGTGCCACCAGCAGTCTAGCGACAGATACGCAGTATTTT

len: 14
v_gene: TRBV6-6
d_gene: -
abundance: -
j_gene: TRBJ2-5
CDR3aa: CASRAPGPAETQYF
CDR3nt: TGTGCCAGCAGGGCCCCGGGCCCCGCAGAGACCCAGTACTTC